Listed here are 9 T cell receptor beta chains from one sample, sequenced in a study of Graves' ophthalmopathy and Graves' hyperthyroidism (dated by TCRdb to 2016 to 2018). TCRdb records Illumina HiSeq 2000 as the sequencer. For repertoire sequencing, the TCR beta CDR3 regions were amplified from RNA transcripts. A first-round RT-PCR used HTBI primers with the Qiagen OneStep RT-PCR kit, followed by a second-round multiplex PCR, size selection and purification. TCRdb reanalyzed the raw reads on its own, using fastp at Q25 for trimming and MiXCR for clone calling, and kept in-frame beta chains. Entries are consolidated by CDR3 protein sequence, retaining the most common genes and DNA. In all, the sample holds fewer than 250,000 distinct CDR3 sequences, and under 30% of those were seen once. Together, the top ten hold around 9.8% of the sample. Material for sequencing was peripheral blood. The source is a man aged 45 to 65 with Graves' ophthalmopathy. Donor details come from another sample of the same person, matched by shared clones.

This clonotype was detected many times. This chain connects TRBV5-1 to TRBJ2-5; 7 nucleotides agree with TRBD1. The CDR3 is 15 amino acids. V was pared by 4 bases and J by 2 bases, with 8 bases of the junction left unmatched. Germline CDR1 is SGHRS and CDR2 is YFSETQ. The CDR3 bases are TGCGCCAGCAGCGCTACGACAGGGTGGCAAGAGACCCAGTACTTC. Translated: CASSATTGWQETQYF.

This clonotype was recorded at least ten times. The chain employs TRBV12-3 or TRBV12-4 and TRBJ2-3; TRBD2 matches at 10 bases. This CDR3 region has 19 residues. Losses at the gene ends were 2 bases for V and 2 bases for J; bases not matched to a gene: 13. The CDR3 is CASSLSSLSGREFTDTQYF. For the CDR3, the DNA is TGTGCCAGCAGTTTAAGCAGTTTGAGCGGGAGGGAATTCACAGATACGCAGTATTTT.

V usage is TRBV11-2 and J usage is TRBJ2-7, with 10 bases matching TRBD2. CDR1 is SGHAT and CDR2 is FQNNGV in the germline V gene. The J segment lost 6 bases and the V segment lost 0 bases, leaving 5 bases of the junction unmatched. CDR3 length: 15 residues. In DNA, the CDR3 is TGTGCCAGCAGCTTAGAGACACTAGCGGGGCGCGAGCAGTACTTC. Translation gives CASSLETLAGREQYF.

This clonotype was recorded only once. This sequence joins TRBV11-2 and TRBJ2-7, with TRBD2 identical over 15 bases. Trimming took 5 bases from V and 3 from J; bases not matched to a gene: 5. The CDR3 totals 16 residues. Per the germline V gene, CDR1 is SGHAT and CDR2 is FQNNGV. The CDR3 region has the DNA TGTGCCAGCAGCCCCCGGACTAGCGGGAGGGTCTACGAGCAGTACTTC. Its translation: CASSPRTSGRVYEQYF.

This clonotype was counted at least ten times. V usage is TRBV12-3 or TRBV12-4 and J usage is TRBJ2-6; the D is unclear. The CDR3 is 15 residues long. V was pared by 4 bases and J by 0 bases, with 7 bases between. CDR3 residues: CASSYSGSGANVLTF. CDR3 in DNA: TGTGCCAGCAGTTATTCGGGCTCTGGGGCCAACGTCCTGACTTTC.

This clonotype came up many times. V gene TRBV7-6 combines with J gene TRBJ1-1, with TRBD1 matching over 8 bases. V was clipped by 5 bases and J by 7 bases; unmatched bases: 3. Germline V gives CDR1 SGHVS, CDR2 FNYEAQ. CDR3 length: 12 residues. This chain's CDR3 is CASSAGGNEAFF. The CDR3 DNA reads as TGTGCCAGCAGCGCAGGGGGCAATGAAGCTTTCTTT.

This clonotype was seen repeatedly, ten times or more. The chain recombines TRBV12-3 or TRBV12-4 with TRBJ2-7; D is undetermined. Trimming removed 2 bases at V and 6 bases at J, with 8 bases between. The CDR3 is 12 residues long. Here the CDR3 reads CASSLSAGEQYF. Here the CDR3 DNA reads TGTGCCAGCAGTTTATCTGCAGGCGAGCAGTACTTC.

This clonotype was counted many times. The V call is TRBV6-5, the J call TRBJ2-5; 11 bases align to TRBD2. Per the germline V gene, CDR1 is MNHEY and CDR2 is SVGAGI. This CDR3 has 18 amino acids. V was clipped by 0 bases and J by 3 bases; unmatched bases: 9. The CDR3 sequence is CASSYSSGLAGGKETQYF. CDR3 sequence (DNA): TGTGCCAGCAGTTACTCGTCAGGGCTAGCGGGAGGAAAAGAGACCCAGTACTTC.

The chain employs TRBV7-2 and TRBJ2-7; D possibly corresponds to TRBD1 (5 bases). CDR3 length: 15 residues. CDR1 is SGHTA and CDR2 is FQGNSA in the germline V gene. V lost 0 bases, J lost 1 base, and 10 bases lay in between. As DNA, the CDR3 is TGTGCCAGCAGCTTAGCCCCGGACATTTCCTACGAGCAGTACTTC. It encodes CASSLAPDISYEQYF.